This TCR beta chain was sequenced during a study of T cells in Graves' hyperthyroidism and ophthalmopathy (dated by TCRdb to about 2019). A note on the overall study: Peripheral blood was sampled at the time of initial diagnosis, prior to any treatment. In more than five Graves' hyperthyroidism patients, the study also compared T-cell repertoires from thyroid tissue with T-cell repertoires from blood. For training and testing, the roughly 100 patients in the discovery cohort were randomly divided in a 7:3 ratio. TCR Vbeta CDR3 sequencing of some 140 peripheral blood samples (43 ophthalmopathy, about 80 hyperthyroidism and approximately 17 progressor patients) is reported in the paper. Prospective prediction of ophthalmopathy was tested in an independent validation cohort consisting of fewer than 20 hyperthyroidism patients and approximately 16 patients who later progressed to ophthalmopathy. A discovery cohort of around 100 patients, about 44 with Graves' ophthalmopathy and 55 to 65 with stable Graves' hyperthyroidism, was used to find distinguishing TCR V-J signatures. After sampling, hyperthyroidism patients received methimazole starting at 30 mg daily, and ophthalmopathy patients received high-dose intravenous methylprednisolone.

General findings and caveats noted by the study authors: Most expanded thyroid clonotypes (frequency above 0.001) were also detected in blood, suggesting blood repertoires may reflect thyroid immune responses. In validation, the model predicted progression to ophthalmopathy a median of about 6 months before onset, with over 55% sensitivity and nearly 75% specificity. A model built on a 13 V-J signature distinguished ophthalmopathy from stable hyperthyroidism, reaching 85% to 90% sensitivity and about 81% specificity in cross-validation and 80%/75% in testing. Sample size was not statistically predetermined, and blinding of investigators to group allocation was not performed.

In the germline V gene, CDR1 corresponds to ENHRY and CDR2 to SYGVKD. From the cysteine through the phenylalanine, the CDR3 covers 15 amino acids. The entry retains the CDR3 DNA only, 45 bases that are in frame from base 1. V is pruned by 6 bases and J by 1 base, leaving 4 bases of the junction without a gene match. The TCR beta CDR3 regions were amplified from RNA transcripts. A first-round RT-PCR of the TCR CDR3 used the HTBI primer set with the Qiagen OneStep RT-PCR kit. A second multiplex PCR round built the libraries, followed by size selection and purification. Libraries were sequenced paired-end with 100 bp reads on an Illumina HiSeq2000. From the authors' description of their analysis: SOAPnuke was used to process the raw data, removing reads that contained adapters or uncalled bases, had a mean Phred below 15, or lacked an exact match to the constant primer or identifier. High-quality paired reads were merged using COPE v1.2.5, and each unique nucleotide sequence was defined as a clonotype. MiTCR v1.1 was used to align the clonotypes against IMGT TRBV, TRBD and TRBJ reference segments. Only V-J combinations with frequency above 0.0001, covering 99% to 99.2% of repertoires, were analysed. The TCS score was defined as F50 (clonal expansion) divided by E x V (chaos), with BLOSUM62-based TCRdist calculated between CDR3 peptides within each V-J. Welch's t-statistics and random forest reduced around 550 V-J features to 13, which were used in a naive Bayes classifier (R e1071). The raw public data were reprocessed by TCRdb itself: fastp quality trimming at Q25, MiXCR clonotype calling, in-frame beta chains only. One record per CDR3 amino acid sequence lists the most common genes and DNA. TCRdb, not the authors, supplied the V and J calls. The sample records 500,000 to 550,000 distinct CDR3 sequences, 15% to 20% of which are singletons. 47% of the sample belongs to the ten largest clones.

Moderately to severely active disease, a Clinical Activity Score of at least 3, a NOSPECS grade of at least 4, and a duration under 3 months were present in ophthalmopathy patients. Exclusion was applied to patients with uncontrolled infections, other autoimmune diseases, pregnancy or lactation. Diagnoses relied on clinical symptoms, serum thyroxine and TRAb, thyroid ultrasound and orbital computed tomography. PBMCs were isolated from 7.5 to 10 ml of fresh peripheral blood by Ficoll-Paque density gradient centrifugation. Trizol reagent was used to extract total RNA, and RNA quality was then checked on an Agilent 2100 Bioanalyzer. Ten or more counts support this clonotype. What this receptor recognizes is not known. Per-base quality was not reported, and no clone a single base away is much larger than it.

The rearranged segments are TRBV10-3 and TRBJ2-2, with 8 bases aligning to TRBD2. This TCR derives from a man between 35 and 55 years old with Graves' ophthalmopathy. The sample was blood. The CDR3 region has the sequence CAIRAGTRNTGELFF. Here is the DNA: TGTGCCATCAGAGCCGGGACTAGGAACACCGGGGAGCTGTTTTTT.